The rows below give T cell receptor beta chains drawn from one sample of a study of regulatory T cells in long-lasting Graves disease. Each CDR3 protein is one row after TCRdb ran MiXCR on the multiplex PCR reads. The data show approximately 440,000 distinct CDR3 sequences, less than 25% seen once. The sample in question was peripheral blood mononuclear cells (PBMCs), obtained when the disease was refractory, from a patient treated with antithyroid drugs. The receptors derive from a female donor with Graves disease. Both conserved end residues are part of each CDR3. The D gene is left open where the match is weak. The size of a clone is reported for some rows only, either as once, few or many, or as a class for expanded clones.

d_call	v_call	j_call	clone_size	cdr3_aa	cdr3_nt
TRBD1	TRBV6-2/TRBV6-3	TRBJ2-2	few	CANSGTGVHTGELFF	TGTGCCAACTCCGGGACAGGGGTTCACACCGGGGAGCTGTTTTTT
-	TRBV7-6	TRBJ2-4	few	CASSLVGAKNIQYF	TGTGCCAGCAGCTTAGTGGGGGCCAAAAACATTCAGTACTTC
-	TRBV5-8	TRBJ2-7	-	CASSLAVGYEQYF	TGTGCCAGCAGCTTGGCCGTGGGGTACGAGCAGTACTTC
-	TRBV30	TRBJ2-7	-	CAWGISHEQYF	TGTGCCTGGGGGATTTCCCACGAGCAGTACTTC
-	TRBV29-1	TRBJ1-5	-	CSALAAGRAQHF	TGCAGCGCCCTGGCAGCCGGACGGGCCCAGCATTTT
-	TRBV11-2	TRBJ1-1	many	CASSSAAGRVAFF	TGTGCCAGCAGTAGCGCTGCCGGTAGGGTTGCTTTCTTT
-	TRBV9	TRBJ1-1	few	CASSVNTGDTEAFF	TGTGCCAGCAGCGTAAATACAGGAGACACTGAAGCTTTCTTT
TRBD2	TRBV2	TRBJ2-2	many	CASRRPTSDGELFF	TGTGCCAGCAGGAGACCTACTAGCGACGGGGAGCTGTTTTTT
-	TRBV20-1	TRBJ1-4	many	CSAAGQNPTNEKLFF	TGCAGTGCAGCAGGACAGAACCCAACTAATGAAAAACTGTTTTTT
-	TRBV11-2	TRBJ1-3	-	CASSLLRDGNTIYF	TGTGCCAGCAGCTTGTTGAGGGATGGAAACACCATATATTTT
-	TRBV10-3	TRBJ2-2	-	CALRTETGELFF	TGTGCCCTCCGGACAGAGACCGGGGAGCTGTTTTTT
TRBD1	TRBV4-3	TRBJ1-5	once	CASSQDPSTGTNQPQHF	TGCGCCAGCAGCCAAGACCCCTCGACAGGGACTAATCAGCCCCAGCATTTT
TRBD1	TRBV6-1	TRBJ2-5	many	CASSASRDRQETQYF	TGTGCCAGCAGTGCCTCCCGGGACAGGCAAGAGACCCAGTACTTC
-	TRBV20-1	TRBJ2-7	-	CSARAPSGYEQYF	TGCAGTGCTAGAGCCCCCTCGGGCTACGAGCAGTACTTC
TRBD2	TRBV7-9	TRBJ2-5	many	CASRLGLAGVQTQYF	TGTGCCAGCAGATTAGGACTAGCGGGAGTCCAGACCCAGTACTTC
-	TRBV20-1	TRBJ2-7	few	CSAQPGTTSSYEQYF	TGCAGTGCTCAACCCGGGACAACGAGCTCCTACGAGCAGTACTTC
TRBD2	TRBV11-2	TRBJ2-7	-	CASSYTGTSGFYEQYF	TGTGCCAGCAGCTATACCGGGACTAGCGGGTTCTACGAGCAGTACTTC
TRBD2	TRBV2	TRBJ2-3	-	CAGGAGITDTQYF	TGTGCCGGAGGAGCGGGAATCACAGATACGCAGTATTTT
TRBD2	TRBV24-1	TRBJ2-1	-	CATSDFLTIPGLAGYEQFF	TGTGCCACCAGTGATTTCCTAACAATCCCGGGACTAGCGGGATATGAGCAGTTCTTC
TRBD1	TRBV7-9	TRBJ1-4	-	CASSEGTDATNEKLFF	TGTGCCAGCAGCGAAGGGACAGATGCAACTAATGAAAAACTGTTTTTT
TRBD1	TRBV6-2/TRBV6-3	TRBJ2-7	few	CASIPGTGGEYEQYF	TGTGCCAGCATCCCCGGGACAGGGGGCGAATACGAGCAGTACTTC
TRBD2	TRBV27	TRBJ2-2	-	CASSLTLLAVNTGELFF	TGTGCCAGCAGTTTAACTTTACTAGCGGTGAACACCGGGGAGCTGTTTTTT
TRBD2	TRBV10-2	TRBJ2-7	few	CASSGLAGDDEQYF	TGCGCCAGCAGTGGACTAGCGGGAGATGACGAGCAGTACTTC
-	TRBV12-3/TRBV12-4	TRBJ1-1	-	CASSFQGVNTGAFF	TGTGCCAGCAGTTTTCAGGGCGTGAACACTGGAGCTTTCTTT
-	TRBV2	TRBJ1-3	few	CASSERGSTGNTIYF	TGTGCCAGCAGTGAACGCGGGAGTACTGGAAACACCATATATTTT
-	TRBV6-6	TRBJ1-2	few	CASSYSTPTSGYTF	TGTGCCAGCAGTTACTCCACGCCGACCTCCGGCTACACCTTC
-	TRBV2	TRBJ1-2	many	CASSELTALGGYTF	TGTGCCAGCAGTGAACTGACAGCTTTGGGGGGCTACACCTTC
-	TRBV11-1	TRBJ2-7	many	CASSLEGGEQYF	TGTGCCAGCAGCTTAGAGGGAGGCGAGCAGTACTTC
-	TRBV5-1	TRBJ1-3	-	CASSLAGAWGRGDGNTIYF	TGCGCCAGCAGCTTGGCCGGGGCGTGGGGCAGGGGCGATGGAAACACCATATATTTT
TRBD2	TRBV30	TRBJ2-7	many	CAWQGLEVGEQYF	TGTGCCTGGCAGGGACTAGAAGTGGGCGAGCAGTACTTC
-	TRBV11-2	TRBJ2-3	-	CASSLQGARGTDTQYF	TGTGCCAGCAGCTTACAGGGAGCTCGGGGCACAGATACGCAGTATTTT
TRBD1	TRBV28	TRBJ1-4	many	CASRSDRGGEKLFF	TGTGCCAGCAGATCGGACAGGGGAGGTGAAAAACTGTTTTTT
-	TRBV28	TRBJ1-1	many	CASSSDGAGDTEAFF	TGTGCCAGCAGTTCGGATGGGGCGGGCGACACTGAAGCTTTCTTT
TRBD2	TRBV15	TRBJ2-7	-	CATSGGLAGYEQYF	TGTGCCACCAGCGGGGGACTAGCGGGCTACGAGCAGTACTTC
-	TRBV4-3	TRBJ2-7	-	CASSQGDGIYEQYF	TGCGCCAGCAGCCAAGGAGACGGAATCTACGAGCAGTACTTC
-	TRBV5-1	TRBJ1-1	many	CASSLRRDDTEAFF	TGCGCCAGCAGCTTGCGCAGGGATGACACTGAAGCTTTCTTT
-	TRBV20-1	TRBJ2-7	-	CSARRGINSYEQYF	TGCAGTGCTAGAAGGGGAATTAACTCCTACGAGCAGTACTTC
-	TRBV5-5	TRBJ1-5	-	CASRVSPRSNQPQHF	TGTGCCAGCAGAGTCTCCCCACGGAGCAATCAGCCCCAGCATTTT
-	TRBV5-4	TRBJ1-4	-	CASSLWPVLSEKLFF	TGTGCCAGCAGCTTGTGGCCAGTTTTGAGTGAAAAACTGTTTTTT
TRBD1	TRBV9	TRBJ2-7	-	CASSPRRTGMGEQYF	TGTGCCAGCAGCCCCCGAAGGACAGGGATGGGCGAGCAGTACTTC
TRBD2	TRBV11-2	TRBJ2-7	few	CASSFILAGGAYEQYF	TGTGCCAGCAGCTTTATCCTAGCGGGAGGAGCCTACGAGCAGTACTTC
-	TRBV18	TRBJ1-1	many	CASSPPRYGNTEAFF	TGTGCCAGCTCACCACCGCGATACGGGAACACTGAAGCTTTCTTT
TRBD2	TRBV7-9	TRBJ2-7	-	CANSSSLAGEDYEQYF	TGTGCCAACAGCTCCTCTCTAGCGGGAGAGGACTACGAGCAGTACTTC
TRBD2	TRBV5-4	TRBJ2-7	-	CASSMKVPGLAGSYEQYF	TGTGCCAGCAGTATGAAAGTCCCGGGACTAGCGGGCTCCTACGAGCAGTACTTC
-	TRBV24-1	TRBJ1-2	many	CATSTGFGYTF	TGTGCCACCAGTACAGGATTCGGCTACACCTTC
-	TRBV2	TRBJ2-5	many	CASSEWGLAAGSGSQYF	TGTGCCAGCAGTGAATGGGGGCTAGCGGCAGGCTCTGGGTCCCAGTACTTC
-	TRBV28	TRBJ2-5	many	CATNPLGVIETQYF	TGTGCCACCAACCCCCTGGGGGTGATAGAGACCCAGTACTTC
TRBD2	TRBV6-9	TRBJ2-2	many	CASSSGTSGTGELFF	TGTGCCAGCAGTTCCGGGACTAGCGGGACCGGGGAGCTGTTTTTT
-	TRBV12-3/TRBV12-4	TRBJ2-3	-	CASTLGRLSTDTQYF	TGTGCCAGCACCCTCGGGCGTCTTAGCACAGATACGCAGTATTTT
TRBD1	TRBV7-2	TRBJ1-4	many	CASSLNRGPGEKLFF	TGTGCCAGCAGCCTAAACAGGGGGCCAGGGGAAAAACTGTTTTTT
-	TRBV30	TRBJ1-5	-	CAWGHNQPQHF	TGTGCCTGGGGCCATAATCAGCCCCAGCATTTT
TRBD1	TRBV28	TRBJ1-2	many	CASSFGTGGGYTF	TGTGCCAGCAGCTTCGGGACAGGGGGAGGCTACACCTTC
-	TRBV2	TRBJ1-4	many	CASSDGSGSGKLFF	TGTGCCAGCAGTGATGGGAGCGGCAGCGGAAAACTGTTTTTT
-	TRBV12-3/TRBV12-4	TRBJ1-1	many	CASTLAGDTEAFF	TGTGCCAGCACATTGGCGGGGGACACTGAAGCTTTCTTT